These 23 T cell receptor beta chains were sequenced from one sample in a study of blood T cells in healthy people across ages. Then a second PCR, running roughly 7 to 11 cycles, was carried out with a sample-barcoded 5' primer and a J-beta primer mix. TCRdb reprocessed the 5' RACE reads via MiXCR and lists one record per CDR3 protein. Here the sample spans roughly 2 million distinct CDR3 sequences, approximately 50% being singletons. Sequencing was performed on blood. These receptor sequences come from a woman aged 40 to 55 in good health.

With regard to this clonotype: One end of the junction is discordant with germline, which a read error may explain. CDR3 in amino acids: CASRPKAGTNEKLFF. The CDR3 bases are TGCGCCAGCAGACCTAAAGCAGGGACTAATGAAAAACTGTTTTTT. The chain has TRBV7-2 and TRBJ1-4, with D possibly matching TRBD1 (5 bases). Germline lookup yields CDR1 SGHTA and CDR2 FQGNSA. The CDR3 is 15 amino acids.

This clonotype was found a few times. The chain joins TRBV2 to TRBJ2-1, with TRBD1 as a possible D gene (5 bases). Germline CDR1 reads SNHLY; CDR2 reads FYNNEI. V dropped 2 bases and J dropped 4 bases, with 12 bases sitting between them. There are 15 residues in the CDR3. CDR3 in DNA: TGTGCCAGCAGTGAAAGGGGTGTTAGGTACAATGAGCAGTTCTTC. It yields the protein CASSERGVRYNEQFF.

The V and J genes are TRBV7-3 and TRBJ2-1; 11 bases align to TRBD2. Germline V gene sequence: CDR1 SGHTA, CDR2 FQGTGA. The CDR3 sequence is 16 residues long. V shed 5 bases, J shed 9 bases, and the junction held 12 bases outside the gene matches. CDR3 region: CASSPGGSGGVVEQFF. DNA of the CDR3: TGTGCCAGCAGCCCCGGGGGTAGCGGGGGGGTAGTTGAGCAGTTCTTC.

The genes are TRBV6-1 and TRBJ2-5; TRBD1 or TRBD2 may be the D gene (5 bases each). This CDR3 region has 16 residues. Looked up from germline, CDR1 is MNHNS and CDR2 is SASEGT. The germline V and J ends were trimmed by 3 bases and 11 bases, with 25 bases remaining between them. The CDR3 is CASSDADRGRGNEQYF. In nucleotides, the CDR3 is TGTGCCAGCAGTGATGCGGACCGAGGCCGGGGCAATGAGCAGTACTTC.

The rearrangement uses TRBV5-1 and TRBJ2-4; 7 nucleotides line up with TRBD1. The assigned J gene may be wrong: the sequence end matches TRBJ2-7 better. The CDR3 has 13 amino acids. The V gene's germline CDR1 is SGHRS and CDR2 YFSETQ. The CDR3 spells CASSSQGFYEQYF. The CDR3, as DNA: TGCGCCAGCAGCTCACAGGGGTTCTACGAGCAGTACTTC.

This clonotype was counted only a few times. The chain uses TRBV4-2 and TRBJ1-2; D gene unclear. Per germline, CDR1 LGHNA and CDR2 YNFKEQ. Trimming pared 2 bases from V and 8 bases from J, leaving 9 bases between. This CDR3 is 12 amino acids long. The CDR3 sequence is CASSQNPEGYTF. CDR3 nucleotide sequence: TGTGCCAGCAGCCAAAACCCGGAGGGCTACACCTTC.

The rearrangement joins TRBV9 to TRBJ1-2, with a tentative D call TRBD1 (5 bases). Trimming took off 4 bases at V and 8 bases at J, with 33 bases between the two ends. The germline CDR1 and CDR2 sequences are SGDLS and YYNGEE. The CDR3 is 19 amino acids. The CDR3 sequence is CASSFSQESQNRRGRGYTF. The DNA of the CDR3 is TGTGCCAGCAGCTTCTCACAGGAGTCCCAAAACCGACGGGGACGGGGCTACACCTTC.

The chain is built from TRBV20-1 and TRBJ2-5; D may correspond to TRBD1 or TRBD2 (5 bases each). The CDR3 length is 13 residues. V was shortened by 5 bases and J by 1 base, with 11 bases between the two germline ends. Germline CDR1 is DFQATT and CDR2 is SNEGSKA (reference sequence). The DNA of the CDR3 is TGCAGTGCTTGGGACCGGGGCCAAGAGACCCAGTACTTC. It specifies CSAWDRGQETQYF.

The CDR3 DNA is TGTGCCAGCAGCTTGGGAGGCTGGGGGGCGCGGGAGACCCAGTACTTC. As protein: CASSLGGWGARETQYF. The gene calls are TRBV5-5 and TRBJ2-5, with D tentatively TRBD1 or TRBD2 (6 bases each). Trimming took off 0 bases at V and 5 bases at J, with 17 bases between the two ends. The V gene's germline CDR1 is SGHKS and CDR2 YYEKEE (reference sequence). The CDR3 is 16 amino acids. The whole variable domain, remainder taken from reference TRBV5-5 and TRBJ2-5, is DAGVTQSPTHLIKTRGQQVTLRCSPISGHKSVSWYQQVLGQGPQFIFQYYEKEERGRGNFPDRFSARQFPNYSSELNVNALLLGDSALYLCASSLGGWGARETQYFGPGTRLLVL.

The V call is TRBV4-3, the J call TRBJ2-6; D may be TRBD1 or TRBD2 (5 bases each). Germline lookup yields CDR1 LGHNA and CDR2 YSLEER. V shed 0 bases and J shed 0 bases, with 18 bases lying between them. The CDR3 is 20 amino acids. The CDR3 reads CASSQDQYGTESSGANVLTF. DNA of the CDR3: TGCGCCAGCAGCCAAGATCAATATGGGACCGAGAGCTCTGGGGCCAACGTCCTGACTTTC.

This clonotype was counted ten times or more. J is TRBJ2-1 and V is TRBV4-3, with D perhaps assigned TRBD1 or TRBD2 (5 bases each). V dropped 0 bases and J dropped 3 bases, with 15 bases sitting between them. CDR1 and CDR2 (germline): LGHNA, YSLEER. The CDR3 contains 17 residues. CDR3 region: CASSQDHRGAVYNEQFF. CDR3 bases: TGCGCCAGCAGCCAAGATCATCGAGGGGCGGTCTACAATGAGCAGTTCTTC.

This clonotype was seen more than once but under ten times. The rearrangement joins TRBV4-3 to TRBJ2-3, with 7 positions matching TRBD2. CDR3 length: 14 amino acids. J was trimmed by 4 bases and V by 1 base; bases with no gene match: 2. Germline loops: CDR1 LGHNA, CDR2 YSLEER. This CDR3 reads CASSQAAGADTQYF. The CDR3 region has the DNA TGCGCCAGCAGCCAAGCGGCGGGGGCAGATACGCAGTATTTT.

The genes are TRBV10-3 and TRBJ2-7, with D perhaps matching TRBD2 (5 bases). Germline CDR1 is ENHRY and CDR2 is SYGVKD. V was trimmed by 6 bases and J by 6 bases, leaving 15 bases between them. The CDR3 is 13 amino acids. CDR3 protein: CAIRSVEAGEQYF. The CDR3 DNA sequence: TGTGCCATCAGGTCAGTGGAGGCGGGCGAGCAGTACTTC.

This clonotype was observed once. This chain connects TRBV29-1 to TRBJ2-1; D tentatively reads TRBD1 or TRBD2 (5 bases each). V was clipped by 7 bases and J by 1 base, with 14 bases between them. CDR1 is SQVTM and CDR2 is ANQGSEA in the germline V gene. The CDR3 is 14 residues long. The CDR3 nucleotides read TGCAGCGGCCGACAGAGGGCATCCTACAATGAGCAGTTCTTC. Amino acid sequence: CSGRQRASYNEQFF.

The chain is built from TRBV7-9 and TRBJ2-7, with TRBD1 matching over 8 bases. Per the germline V gene, CDR1 is SEHNR and CDR2 is FQNEAQ (reference sequence). Germline trimming cut 5 bases from V and 5 bases from J; bases unmatched to any gene: 8. The CDR3 totals 14 residues. The chain's CDR3 is CASSHGQGTDEQYF. The DNA of the CDR3 is TGTGCCAGCAGCCACGGACAGGGAACGGACGAGCAGTACTTC.

For this clonotype: One junction end does not reproduce the germline sequence, and a read error may be involved. The rearrangement links TRBV6-5 to TRBJ1-2; tentative D call: TRBD1 (6 bases). CDR3 length: 14 amino acids. Germline V gene lookup returns CDR1 MNHEY and CDR2 SVGAGI. For the CDR3, the DNA is TGTGCCAGCAGTTACACCGGACAGAACTGTGGCTACACCTTC. As protein: CASSYTGQNCGYTF.

This clonotype was detected only once. This chain links TRBV9 with TRBJ2-4; TRBD1 or TRBD2 may be the D gene (5 bases each). V was clipped by 0 bases and J by 3 bases, with 16 bases between them. The CDR3 runs 17 residues. Germline CDR1 reads SGDLS; CDR2 reads YYNGEE. DNA of the CDR3: TGTGCCAGCAGCGTAGAAGGGAGAGCAGGGAGCAAAAACATTCAGTACTTC. It is translated as CASSVEGRAGSKNIQYF.

Here the CDR3 reads CASSLGLANNQPQHF. The CDR3 nucleotides are TGTGCCAGCAGTTTGGGCCTCGCGAACAATCAGCCCCAGCATTTT. The chain links TRBV28 to TRBJ1-5; no clear D gene. Trimming pared 3 bases from V and 3 bases from J, leaving 12 bases between. Germline loops: CDR1 MDHEN, CDR2 SYDVKM. The CDR3 extends over 15 amino acids.

Points on this clonotype: The junction does not match germline at one end; this may be a read error. The rearrangement links TRBV7-7 to TRBJ2-1; D is unresolved. The CDR3 sequence is 14 residues long. Germline values: CDR1 SSHAT, CDR2 FNYEAQ (reference sequence). The CDR3 is CASSLGPTGNEQFF. The CDR3 nucleotides are TGTGCTAGCAGCTTAGGACCCACGGGCAATGAGCAGTTCTTC.

This clonotype was observed a handful of times. The chain carries TRBV6-4 and TRBJ2-1, with D possibly being TRBD2 (6 bases). CDR3 length equals 13 residues. V was trimmed by 5 bases and J by 9 bases, leaving 14 bases between them. Germline V gene sequence: CDR1 MRHNA, CDR2 SNTAGT. The CDR3 region has the DNA TGTGCCAGCAGTCCCCGACTAGAAGGTGAGCAGTTCTTC. Encoded protein: CASSPRLEGEQFF.

The sample holds a few counts of this clonotype. The chain is built from TRBV27 and TRBJ2-5, with TRBD2 matching over 7 bases. The DNA end lines up better with TRBJ2-7; the J call may be wrong. The CDR3 has 14 residues. The germline V gene has CDR1 MNHEY and CDR2 SMNVEV (reference sequence). CDR3 coding DNA: TGTGCCAGCAGCGACGGGGGGATTAACTACGAGCAGTACTTC. Protein: CASSDGGINYEQYF.

The chain links TRBV4-3 to TRBJ1-4; TRBD1 is a possible D gene (5 bases). The CDR3 covers 16 residues. Germline-derived CDR1 and CDR2 are LGHNA and YSLEER. Trimming stripped 0 bases from V and 6 bases from J, with 14 bases between. The CDR3 sequence is CASSQETGTTYEKLFF. DNA for the CDR3: TGCGCCAGCAGCCAAGAAACAGGAACTACTTATGAAAAACTGTTTTTT.

CDR3 bases: TGTGCCAGGGCGACAGGGACCAAAAACATTCAGTACTTC. This translates into CARATGTKNIQYF. J is TRBJ2-4 and V is TRBV2; 7 bases are a match to TRBD1. This CDR3 contains 13 residues. The ends lost 9 bases at V and 2 bases at J; junction bases unmatched: 4. CDR1 and CDR2 (germline): SNHLY, FYNNEI. The variable domain in full, with the rest retrieved from reference TRBV2 and TRBJ2-4, is EPEVTQTPSHQVTQMGQEVILRCVPISNHLYFYWYRQILGQKVEFLVSFYNNEISEKSEIFDDQFSVERPDGSNFTLKIRSTKLEDSAMYFCARATGTKNIQYFGAGTRLSVL.